This T cell receptor (beta chain) was sequenced during a study of blood T cell repertoires in COVID-19. The V gene's germline CDR1 is SEHNR and CDR2 FQNEAQ (reference sequence). The junction had 10 bases not matched to a gene; V was cut back by 5 bases and J by 8 bases. CDR3 length: 15 amino acids. TCRdb's copy holds only in-frame clones and misses some; the assay was immunoSEQ multiplex PCR. Of 45,000 to 55,000 clones in the sample, roughly 83% are singletons; the top ten hold less than 6%. The chain carries TRBV7-9 and TRBJ1-2; 11 bases are a match to TRBD1. This clonotype was sampled from a human donor in a cohort sampled during active COVID-19. The sequencing sample was made of peripheral blood. The CDR3 loop is CASSTGTGGFWGYTF. The CDR3 coding sequence is TGTGCCAGCAGCACCGGGACAGGGGGGTTCTGGGGCTACACCTTC.